The clone carrying this TCR beta chain appeared once. The antigen is undetermined. This sample stems from a study of shared clonotypes between healthy human individuals. Trimming cost V 0 bases and J 4 bases, with 13 bases left between them. The CDR3 is 15 residues long. The V gene's germline CDR1 is SGHAT and CDR2 FQNNGV. Overall study results and limits: As a rule, naive subsets had a larger estimated richness than memory subsets. Among four donors, around 5% of naive CD4 clonotypes were found in common.

Here immunoSEQ multiplex PCR was the method, and the copy in TCRdb shows in-frame clones only, minus some. The data show about 2,500,000 clones, approximately 92% seen once. Sequencing used naive CD4+ T cells sorted from blood. Subset meaning: CD45RA+ positively selected. V usage is TRBV11-2 and J usage is TRBJ2-7; possibly TRBD2 for D (6 bases). This TCR was recovered from a man aged 18 to 35 in good health. CDR3 nucleotides: TGTGCCAGCAGCTTAGAAGCATCTAGCGCGTACGAGCAGTACTTC. Protein: CASSLEASSAYEQYF. Together with reference TRBV11-2 and TRBJ2-7, the CDR3 gives the full variable domain: EAGVAQSPRYKIIEKRQSVAFWCNPISGHATLYWYQQILGQGPKLLIQFQNNGVVDDSQLPKDRFSAERLKGVDSTLKIQPAKLEDSAVYLCASSLEASSAYEQYFGPGTRLTVT.